What follows are 10 T cell receptor beta chains derived from one specimen sequenced in a study of human T cells and chemical hapten exposure. TCRdb reprocessed the RACE reads with MiXCR, giving one entry per CDR3 protein. The repertoire has tens of thousands of distinct CDR3 sequences, about an eighth of them found once; the top ten carry 2.4%. The time point denotes: patch test 3, about 24 weeks after DPC sensitization. Specified treatment: therapeutic diphenylcyclopropenone sensitization with weekly scalp DPC. Sequenced here: whole blood, sampled in connection with sensitization to the hapten diphenylcyclopropenone (DPC). These TCRs come from a man aged 25 to 40 with alopecia areata. Some clones in this sample may be carry-over from other donors' samples.

This clonotype was detected ten times or more. The V gene is TRBV4-3, the J gene TRBJ1-5, with D possibly matching TRBD1 (5 bases). The CDR3 length is 15 residues. The V and J ends lost 0 bases and 4 bases respectively, with 10 bases between them. Germline V gives CDR1 LGHNA, CDR2 YSLEER. The CDR3 nucleotides read TGCGCCAGCAGCCAAGATAGGACACCGAATCAGCCCCAGCATTTT. This sequence encodes CASSQDRTPNQPQHF.

V and J are TRBV20-1 and TRBJ1-1; unclear D gene. The V gene lost 0 bases and the J gene lost 6 bases, with 5 bases spanning the gap. Germline CDR1 DFQATT, CDR2 SNEGSKA (reference sequence). CDR3 length equals 11 residues. CDR3 in amino acids: CSARDPPEAFF. As DNA, the CDR3 is TGCAGTGCTAGAGATCCCCCTGAAGCTTTCTTT.

This clonotype showed up many times. The V gene is TRBV7-8, the J gene TRBJ2-3, with 8 bases that match TRBD2. Per the germline V gene, CDR1 is SGHVS and CDR2 is FQNEAQ. The CDR3 consists of 16 residues. Unmatched junction bases numbered 4, after V lost 2 bases and J lost 0 bases. The DNA for the CDR3 is TGTGCCAGCAGCTTAACCAGCGGGGGTAGCACAGATACGCAGTATTTT. It encodes CASSLTSGGSTDTQYF.

This clonotype occurred many times. The V call is TRBV7-8, the J call TRBJ1-3; 10 bases fit TRBD1. CDR1 is SGHVS and CDR2 is FQNEAQ in the germline V gene. This CDR3 is built from 15 residues. Unmatched junction bases numbered 3, after V lost 5 bases and J lost 2 bases. As DNA, the CDR3 is TGTGCCAGCAGCAGAGACAGGGGGCCTGGAAACACCATATATTTT. It specifies CASSRDRGPGNTIYF.

This clonotype has a handful of counts. The rearrangement links TRBV18 to TRBJ2-7; D gene ambiguous. V lost 5 bases and J lost 6, with 17 bases in between. There are 14 residues in the CDR3. Germline lookup yields CDR1 KGHSH and CDR2 LQKENI. The CDR3: CASSLARLGFEQYF. The CDR3 DNA reads TGTGCCAGCTCATTAGCACGCTTAGGTTTCGAGCAGTACTTC.

The J gene is TRBJ1-3, the V gene TRBV3-1; tentatively, D is TRBD1 (5 bases). CDR3 length: 14 residues. Trimming left V 3 bases short and J 1 base short, with 7 bases between. From germline, CDR1 is LGHDT and CDR2 YNNKEL (reference sequence). CDR3 amino acids: CASSHRGSGNTIYF. The CDR3 DNA is TGTGCCAGCAGCCATAGGGGATCTGGAAACACCATATATTTT.

This clonotype has a handful of counts. The chain recombines TRBV6-2 or TRBV6-3 with TRBJ2-1; no definite D call. The CDR3 is made up of 13 amino acids. Germline CDR1 is MNHEY and CDR2 is SVGEGT. V dropped 0 bases and J dropped 8 bases, with 8 bases sitting between them. The CDR3 is CASSYSGWDEQFF. CDR3 sequence (DNA): TGTGCCAGCAGTTACTCGGGTTGGGATGAGCAGTTCTTC.

Notes on this clonotype: The junction does not match germline at one end; this may be a read error. The chain carries TRBV3-1 and TRBJ2-3; possible D gene TRBD2, 6 bases. The CDR3 consists of 14 residues. CDR1 is LGHDT and CDR2 is YNNKEL in the germline V gene (reference sequence). CDR3 sequence reads: CVSSPRDRGDTQYF. The DNA for the CDR3 is TGTGTCAGCAGCCCGCGGGACCGGGGAGATACGCAGTATTTT.

This clonotype appeared many times. This chain joins TRBV5-4 and TRBJ2-3, with D perhaps being TRBD1 or TRBD2 (6 bases each). CDR1 SGHNT and CDR2 YYREEE come from the germline V gene (reference sequence). V lost 2 bases and J lost 2, with 18 bases in between. The CDR3 is 17 amino acids. CDR3 nucleotide sequence: TGTGCCAGCAGCTTTCCGACAGGAGGGTCAGTCACAGATACGCAGTATTTT. This encodes CASSFPTGGSVTDTQYF. Combining the CDR3 with reference TRBV5-4 and TRBJ2-3 gives the whole variable domain ETGVTQSPTHLIKTRGQQVTLRCSSQSGHNTVSWYQQALGQGPQFIFQYYREEENGRGNFPPRFSGLQFPNYSSELNVNALELDDSALYLCASSFPTGGSVTDTQYFGPGTRLTVL.

This clonotype was picked up many times. The chain uses TRBV5-5 and TRBJ1-6, with D possibly being TRBD1 (6 bases). Germline loops: CDR1 SGHKS, CDR2 YYEKEE (reference sequence). The CDR3 extends over 14 amino acids. The ends were cut back, 0 bases at V and 9 bases at J, with 10 bases in the middle. The CDR3 sequence is CASSLVRGTSPLHF. The CDR3 DNA follows: TGTGCCAGCAGCTTGGTCAGGGGCACTTCACCCCTCCACTTT. The full variable domain, with the rest looked up from reference TRBV5-5 and TRBJ1-6, is DAGVTQSPTHLIKTRGQQVTLRCSPISGHKSVSWYQQVLGQGPQFIFQYYEKEERGRGNFPDRFSARQFPNYSSELNVNALLLGDSALYLCASSLVRGTSPLHFGNGTRLTVT.